The sequence of this TCR beta chain was determined in a study of cytomegalovirus exposure and HLA in healthy donors (dated by TCRdb to 2016 to 2017). Regarding the research as a whole: According to an earlier analysis of 550 to 700 of the donors, roughly 180 million T cells yielded roughly 110 million unique TCR beta sequences and about 300 Gb of sequence data. To decide whether each TCR beta V gene segment behaved as functional or pseudogenic, an earlier analysis of some 580 of the donors relied on high-throughput TCR beta sequencing. Alongside the repertoire data, information on donor age, sex, ethnicity and CMV serostatus was compiled. Across 300 to 500 genotyped donors of the cohort, an average of approximately 240,000 unique TCR beta nucleotide sequences per donor were sequenced, and around 20% of those sequences were non-productive. In a later analysis, previously published TCR beta repertoires from some 640 donors were re-analyzed and high-resolution HLA genotyping was added so that TCR occurrence patterns could be studied. The study aimed to test whether cataloging public T cell receptors could reveal signatures of past pathogen exposure. Four or five DR-DQ haplotypes were handled as single units for association and clustering because linkage in the cohort was strong. Besides the first cohort of hundreds of subjects, a separate validation cohort made up of roughly 130 different subjects was used. A later genetic analysis took genome-wide SNP genotypes for about 55% of the 666 donors and used that subset as a discovery cohort. Typing coverage differed by locus: A, B, C, DRB1 and DQB1 were typed in about 629-640 donors, DQA1 in 500 to 550, DPA1 in over 600, and DPB1 in just under 490. Using immunosequencing, the study profiled T cell repertoires from approximately 700 subjects and related those repertoires to cytomegalovirus serostatus. To predict cytomegalovirus infection status, the study combined high-throughput TCR immunosequencing, statistical association of individual TCRs with disease status, and machine learning. Class I and class II HLA loci were covered by the typing at four-digit resolution. The genetic ancestry cluster associated with self-reported Caucasian donors included around four fifths of the approximately 410 genotyped donors. All discovery cohort repertoires had been generated on a single sequencing platform. In the later analysis, no new phenotypic data were used to find candidate immune exposures; instead, reliance was placed on TCR beta sequences and their occurrence across donors. Roughly 300 gigabases of sequencing data and around 80 million unique TCR sequences made up an early release that covered under 750 HLA-typed donors.

Unmatched junction bases come to 8, with V trimmed by 4 bases and J by 7 bases. The CDR3 holds 16 amino acids from the cysteine to the phenylalanine. Of all the DNA, just the CDR3 is kept, 48 bases in frame from base 1. For CDR1 and CDR2, the germline V gene (reference sequence) lists LNHDA and SQIVND. A remark on this clone: What this receptor recognizes is not known. Base qualities are not recorded, but no much larger clone differs from it by a single base.

The method was the immunoSEQ multiplex PCR assay. For the multiplex PCR, a mixture combining 60 forward primers for TCR Vbeta segments and 13 reverse primers for TCR Jbeta segments was used. The CDR3 region of rearranged TCR beta genes was amplified from genomic DNA by a multiplex PCR assay. The amplified TCR beta libraries were sequenced on the Illumina HiSeq System as 87-base-pair reads. On the authors' methods: A later analysis counted about 80 million unique TCR beta chains across the 550 to 750 repertoires, and 10 million to 11 million of these chains were shared by at least two donors. Raw reads were error-corrected and collapsed into unique sequences with a nearest-neighbor algorithm that merged closely related sequences to remove PCR and sequencing errors. Alignment of CDR3 sequences to IMGT reference sequences was used to assign V, D and J gene segments. For a sequence to be retained, a match of at least six nucleotides to both a V gene segment and a J gene segment was required. A rearrangement was called productive if the CDR3 had no stop codons and remained in frame with V and J, and every other rearrangement was called non-productive. Following IMGT convention, CDR3 was defined as the stretch from the second conserved V-encoded cysteine to the conserved J-encoded phenylalanine. Sequences without an unambiguous match to a single V gene segment were excluded from the earlier analysis of about 640 of the donors. In an earlier analysis of 587 of the donors, V segments were called functional above 56.7% productive rearrangements and were called segregating when the between-donor standard deviation exceeded 5%. A statistical classification framework was built for diagnosing cytomegalovirus status from the catalog of TCR beta chain sequences. In a later analysis, V and J genes were assigned by comparing TCR nucleotide sequences against IMGT/GENE-DB human TR gene sequences. The TCRdist pipeline was used in a later analysis to assign CDR3 sequences and most-parsimonious VDJ recombination scenarios. In a later analysis, each TCR beta chain was defined by its CDR3 amino acid sequence together with its V-gene family, and reads lacking a unique V-gene family were excluded. As a way to deal with suspected cross-contamination and a sequencing artifact, a later analysis dropped roughly 620 nucleotide sequences that were highly shared and had low generation probability. A later analysis calculated a clonal expansion index for each public chain from normalized within-repertoire ranks of inferred template counts. In a later analysis, generation probabilities were computed using a VDJ recombination model fitted to out-of-frame rearrangements, and the results were checked against IGoR. A later analysis scored TCR-TCR, TCR-HLA and TCR-CMV co-occurrence with hypergeometric tests, applying a repertoire-size bias correction to TCR pairs. To estimate false discovery rates, a later analysis permuted the HLA or CMV assignments 20 times. In a later analysis, co-occurring TCRs were grouped using DBSCAN, and TCRdist sequence similarity was added for clustering within HLA-allele-positive subsets. Repertoires with fewer than 30,000 or more than 120,000 public chains, plus five repertoires with anomalous nucleotide sharing, were excluded from co-occurrence clustering. TCRdb took over this immuneACCESS table, retaining in-frame rearrangements with V and J assigned. Such tables are incomplete; in checked studies, under half of the missing clones stem from an unresolved V gene, and the remainder is unexplained. V and J calls plus clone size are reproduced from that table; the DNA served to infer D and trimming. Counted in this sample were about 200,000 clones; approximately 78% of them appeared once. The ten most abundant clones make up under 7.5% of the sample.

The cohort was made up of 500 to 850 healthy bone marrow donors. All cohort members were sampled while nominally healthy, although unrecorded immune exposures were likely present. The donor was CMV seropositive and belonged to the group of 250 to 300 seropositive cohort members. A peripheral blood sample was provided by each donor, and peripheral blood mononuclear cells were used for TCR beta sequencing. Genomic DNA extraction from the blood cell samples was performed with the Qiagen DNeasy Blood Extraction Kit. General study outcomes and caveats: Some IMGT-functional V segments, including TRBV6-2 and TRBV6-3, could not be told apart with the 87-base-pair reads, so those segments were excluded. In a later genetic analysis, fewer N-insertions in productive TCRs were reported among donors in an Asian-associated ancestry cluster than the roughly 710-donor mean. A later analysis reported that several top co-occurrence clusters appeared linked to parvovirus B19, influenza, CMV and Epstein-Barr virus. This cohort had only TCR beta chains sequenced, and the lack of alpha or paired-chain data limited which features could be detected. Correlated functional status among segregating V segments might reflect linkage disequilibrium, but an unknown experimental factor could not be ruled out. Because some donors lacked HLA typing at each locus, the association tests relied only on the typed subset. In a later analysis, most CMV-associated TCR beta chains were found to appear HLA-restricted, with HLA associations seemingly driven largely by CMV exposure. Immune exposure information for the cohort was limited to CMV serostatus. A further reported finding was that TCR beta sequences accurately predicted the HLA-A and HLA-B alleles for most subjects in the first cohort. Broadly in line with IMGT annotations, most TCR beta V segments showed up in productive rearrangements about 87% or about 30% of the time in an earlier analysis of around 600 of the donors. In vitro tests confirmed that a few of the cytomegalovirus-associated TCR beta chains recognize cytomegalovirus antigens. In both the original and validation cohorts, the classifier was reported to diagnose cytomegalovirus status with high specificity and sensitivity. The earlier analysis of some 560 of the donors excluded some 15 rarely observed V segments, including chromosome 9 orphons, because counts were too low. A group of highly shared sequence variants was considered likely to be a technical artifact of the sequencing pipeline. In a later analysis, the rate of TCR association differed among HLA loci, with DRB1 alleles having the most associated TCRs and HLA-C alleles having the fewest. A total of some 180 TCR beta chains were listed by the study as associated with cytomegalovirus. Roughly uniform sequencing depth across donors was assumed in presence/absence analyses, although this assumption may not hold. Specific HLA alleles were associated with more than 15,000 TCR beta sequences at a false discovery rate of 0.05 in a later analysis. Strong co-occurrence of HLA alleles, especially DR and DQ, made assigning TCR associations to individual alleles difficult. A later genetic analysis associated a missense DCLRE1C variant with V-gene and J-gene trimming of TCR beta chains, and an independent cohort replicated the association. It was suggested by the authors that the approach could potentially be generalized to other disease states and immunological phenotypes. Compared with equally common non-associated chains, HLA-associated TCR beta chains in a later analysis were more clonally expanded and had lower generation probabilities. Most TCR sequences were observed very rarely across donors, whereas some public TCRs were present in many individuals.

The rearranged chain carries TRBV19 and TRBJ2-2, and 11 bases in between align with TRBD2. The receptor was derived from a woman between 50 and 59 years old in good health and CMV-seropositive. Sequenced sample: PBMCs. The DNA reads as follows: TGTGCCAGTAGTACTTGGACTAGCGGGTTTCTCGGGGAGCTGTTTTTT. This codes for CASSTWTSGFLGELFF.